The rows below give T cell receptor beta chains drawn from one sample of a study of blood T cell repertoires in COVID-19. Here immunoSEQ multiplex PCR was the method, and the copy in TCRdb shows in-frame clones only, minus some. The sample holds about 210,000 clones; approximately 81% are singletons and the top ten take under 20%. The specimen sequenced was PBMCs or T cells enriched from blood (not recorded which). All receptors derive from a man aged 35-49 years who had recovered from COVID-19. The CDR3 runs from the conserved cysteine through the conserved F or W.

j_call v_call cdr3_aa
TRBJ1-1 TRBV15 CATSTEHTEAFF
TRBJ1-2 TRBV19 CASSVWGQGSGYTF
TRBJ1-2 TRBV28 CASKRPPSSYGYTF
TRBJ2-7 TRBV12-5 CASGRLLYEQYF
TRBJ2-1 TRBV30 CAWTSGPYNEQFF
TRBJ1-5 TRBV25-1 CASKERGATDQPQHF
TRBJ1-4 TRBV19 CASSTRTGGEKLFF
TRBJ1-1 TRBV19 CASSIIRQGARLRNTEAFF
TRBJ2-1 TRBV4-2 CASSQREGSYNEQFF
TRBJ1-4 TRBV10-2 CASSSGPANEKLFF
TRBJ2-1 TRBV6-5 CASSYSKAGGPNEQFF
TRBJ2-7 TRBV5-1 CASSQERESYEQYF
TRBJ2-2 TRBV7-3 CASSLFPGQGAPGELFF
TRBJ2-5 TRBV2 CASSGATGGLRLAQYF
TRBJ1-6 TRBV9 CASSSSPGQNNSPLHF
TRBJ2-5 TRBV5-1 CASSLGAGVGETQYF
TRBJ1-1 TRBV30 CAWSWRAWTEAFF
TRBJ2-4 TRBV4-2 CASSQVRGTSANIQYF
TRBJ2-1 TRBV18 CASSPQVRQGEQFF
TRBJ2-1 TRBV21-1 CASTPGTPSLF
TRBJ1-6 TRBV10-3 CAISRDSGISPLHF
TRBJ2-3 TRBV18 CASSQGARWTDTQYF
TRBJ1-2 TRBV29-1 CSVDRGDGYTF
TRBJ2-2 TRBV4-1 CASSQPGGPRGELFF
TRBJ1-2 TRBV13 CASSLQAGFRGYTF
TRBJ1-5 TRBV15 CATSRDRDSNQPQHF
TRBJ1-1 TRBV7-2 CASSLLGHLNTEAFF
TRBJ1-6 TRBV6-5 CASSRQASSPLHF
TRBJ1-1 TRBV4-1 CASSQGRGQLNTEAFF
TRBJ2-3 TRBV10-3 CALRDSQSTDTQYF
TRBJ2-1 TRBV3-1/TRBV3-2 CASSPTSGSTYNEQFF
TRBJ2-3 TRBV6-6 CASRAGGSTDTQYF
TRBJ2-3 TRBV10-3 CAIRLAGGPADTQYF
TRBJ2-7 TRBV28 CASSPEGLDYYEQYF
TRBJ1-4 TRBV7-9 CASSLALTGILNEKLFF
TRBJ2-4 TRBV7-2 CASSLGAGGPLNIQYF
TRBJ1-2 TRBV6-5 CASSYSGQGPSAF
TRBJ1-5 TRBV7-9 CASSLGRGNQPQHF
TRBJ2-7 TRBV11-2 CASSLDVGASYEQYF
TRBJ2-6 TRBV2 CASSPGRGSGGSGANVLTF
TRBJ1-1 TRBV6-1 CASSDGMNTEAFF
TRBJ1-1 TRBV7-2 CASSKAGPANTEAFF
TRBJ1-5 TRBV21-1 CASSRPGQGSLGNQPQHF